Sequencing of this T cell receptor beta chain was carried out in a study of T cells after yellow fever vaccination. With respect to this clonotype: As yet, its antigen is unknown. A read error is likely, as this CDR3 ends without the conserved phenylalanine or tryptophan.

5'RACE template switching generated TCR cDNA, adding a universal primer site and UMIs. TCRdb independently ran MiXCR on the 5' RACE reads; one entry per CDR3 protein. Of fewer than 400,000 distinct CDR3 sequences in the sample, 9.5% to 12% were seen once. The CDR3 is made up of 14 amino acids. Germline V gene data show CDR1 as MNHEY and CDR2 as SVGAGI. V was clipped by 4 bases and J by 1 base; unmatched bases: 3. Points from the study as a whole: Overlap between CD4 and CD8 compartments was detected for a small share of clonotypes.

The clonotype comes from a young man who received the YFV17D yellow fever vaccine. The V call is TRBV6-5, the J call TRBJ1-1; 7 bases map to TRBD1. Sample: CD4+ T cells sorted from PBMCs, taken 45 days after the yellow fever booster vaccination. CDR3 loop: CASSLTGRNTEAFL. CDR3 DNA: TGTGCCAGCAGTTTGACAGGGCGGAACACTGAAGCTTTCCTT.